The entry that follows covers one T cell receptor beta chain sequence. Authors' processing steps: Nucleated cell counts were estimated from reference gene primer amplification. The table came from immunoSEQ multiplex PCR; TCRdb's copy has only in-frame clones and leaves some out. V and J calls and clone size are those listed in that table; D and trimming were worked out from the DNA. Of fewer than 500,000 clones in the sample, approximately 87% were seen once. Losses at the gene ends were 5 bases for V and 0 bases for J; bases not matched to a gene: 9. This CDR3 contains 17 residues. Per the germline V gene, CDR1 is SEHNR and CDR2 is FQNEAQ (reference sequence). Cohorts were based on clinical histories the participants reported. The data stem from a study of blood T cell repertoires in COVID-19. Across the study: The study drew acute and convalescent COVID-19 samples from the United States, Italy and Spain. T cells, B-cell-depleted T cells, or PBMCs supplied cDNA or gDNA.

The V gene is TRBV7-9, the J gene TRBJ1-4; 7 positions match TRBD1. The origin of this receptor is a woman younger than 45 with acute COVID-19. Source material: PBMCs or T cells enriched from blood (not recorded which). CDR3 sequence: CASSKDRDPPTNEKLFF. Here the CDR3 DNA reads TGTGCCAGCAGCAAAGACAGGGATCCCCCAACTAATGAAAAACTGTTTTTT.